One TCR beta chain is described in this entry. The target antigen is unknown. This entry is derived from a study of TIL therapy for anti-PD-1-resistant metastatic lung cancer. Study details: Tumors were harvested before any PD-1/PD-L1 blockade. Median patient age was approximately 59, ranging roughly 38-75 years. Study-wide results and limits: Patients were highly selected, enriched for treatment-naive, never-smoker and oncogene-addicted cases.

The CDR3 consists of 16 residues. Per germline, CDR1 SGHTA and CDR2 FQGNSA. Trimming removed 5 bases from V and 6 bases from J, with 23 bases in between. Regarding time point: pre-treatment sample, taken before nivolumab and TIL therapy. This was the immunoSEQ v3 assay. Sequencing was performed with immunoSEQ multiplex PCR; in TCRdb, only in-frame clones are kept and a portion is missing. The sample carries fewer than 65,000 clones, about 81% recorded once. The chain couples TRBV7-2 to TRBJ2-7, with D possibly being TRBD1 (6 bases). The sequencing here drew on blood, taken at baseline. This clonotype was sampled from a person between 25 and 79 years old with non-small cell lung cancer. The CDR3 reads CASSRDLGGEKAEQYF. In DNA, the CDR3 is TGTGCCAGCAGCCGGGACCTAGGGGGTGAGAAGGCCGAGCAGTACTTC.